A selection of T cell receptor beta chains follows, all from one sample in a study of tumor and adjacent non-tumor tissue in lung cancer. TCRdb reprocessed the multiplex PCR reads with MiXCR, giving one entry per CDR3 protein. The sample lists 65,000 to 90,000 distinct CDR3 sequences, 75% to 90% occurring once. The sample was lung tumor tissue. The receptors shown here come from a woman aged 45-65 years with non-small cell lung cancer. CDR3s include the opening cysteine and the closing phenylalanine or tryptophan. D genes are given only for firm matches. Clone size is not always given. Where it is, it says once, few, many or a class for expanded clones.

V gene	D gene	clone size	J gene	CDR3 DNA	CDR3 protein
TRBV4-3	TRBD1	.	TRBJ1-5	TGCGCCAGCAGCCAAGAGATAGGCGCAGGAGGGGGCAATCAGCCCCAGCGTTTT	CASSQEIGAGGGNQPQRF
TRBV5-6	.	.	TRBJ2-3	TGTGCCAGCAGCTTGAGTGGCATAATAGATACGGAGTATTTT	CASSLSGIIDTEYF
TRBV20-1	.	few	TRBJ1-2	TGCATTGCTAAGTCGAAGGGTGGCTACACCTTC	CIAKSKGGYTF
TRBV7-2	.	once	TRBJ2-1	TGTGCCACAACCTCTAGCGAGAGGAAGTCCAATGAGCAGTTCTTC	CATTSSERKSNEQFF
TRBV20-1	.	many	TRBJ2-7	TGCAGTGCTAGAGCGCCGGGGGGCAGGGTTTATGAGCAGTACTTC	CSARAPGGRVYEQYF
TRBV20-1	.	.	TRBJ1-2	TGCAGTGCTCAAATAGGGGAGGGGTACTATGGCTACACTTTC	CSAQIGEGYYGYTF
TRBV11-2	.	.	TRBJ2-7	.	CASSPWACGSYEHYF
TRBV29-1	TRBD2	medium-sized	TRBJ2-1	TGCAGCGTTGAAGCTTTCCTAGCGGGAGTGGATGAGCAGTTCTTC	CSVEAFLAGVDEQFF
TRBV6-2/TRBV6-3	.	.	TRBJ2-5	TGTGCCAGCAGCGCGGGACAGTCCTTAGGCGAGACGAAGTACTTC	CASSAGQSLGETKYF
TRBV4-1	TRBD1	.	TRBJ2-5	TGCGCCAGCAGTCAAATTGGACAGGGAGAGACCCGGTACTTC	CASSQIGQGETRYF
TRBV6-1	.	many	TRBJ2-7	TGTGCCAGCAGTTCAAAAGGGGATGGACTTGCCGTCTACGAGCAGTACTTC	CASSSKGDGLAVYEQYF
TRBV6-5	.	.	TRBJ2-7	TGTGCCAGCAGATGGGACAATCGGACTTACGAACAGTACTTC	CASRWDNRTYEQYF
TRBV28	.	.	TRBJ2-3	TGTGCCGGCAGTCCTCCTTCCGGGATCACAGATATGCAGTATTTT	CAGSPPSGITDMQYF
TRBV6-2/TRBV6-3	.	.	TRBJ2-5	TGTGCCAGCAGTTACGGCACAGTCCAAGAGACCCAATACTTC	CASSYGTVQETQYF
TRBV28	TRBD1	.	TRBJ1-6	TGTGCCCGCAGTTCGCACAGGGGGCTAAATTCACACCTCCACTTT	CARSSHRGLNSHLHF
TRBV6-1	TRBD2	once	TRBJ2-7	TGTGCTAGCAGTTCCCCTAGCGGGAGTTCTATTAGGTCCTACGAGCAGCACTTC	CASSSPSGSSIRSYEQHF
TRBV6-6	.	.	TRBJ2-7	TGTGCCAGCAGCTCGTACCGGGAGCACAGTTCCTACGAGCAGTACTTC	CASSSYREHSSYEQYF
TRBV12-3/TRBV12-4	.	.	TRBJ1-1	TGTGCCAGCAGTTTATGGGTAAACAATGAAGCTTTCTTT	CASSLWVNNEAFF
TRBV7-2	TRBD1	many	TRBJ1-2	TGTGCGAGCAATGAGGGGGGGACAGGGAGGGGCTATGGCTACACCTTC	CASNEGGTGRGYGYTF
TRBV6-5	.	.	TRBJ1-5	TGTGCCAGCAATTACCTAAATCGACCAAATGAGCCCCAGCATTTT	CASNYLNRPNEPQHF
TRBV6-2/TRBV6-3	.	.	TRBJ2-7	TGTGACAGCACTCCTGACAAAACCTACGAGCAGTACTTC	CDSTPDKTYEQYF
TRBV11-2	.	few	TRBJ2-5	TGTGCCAACAGCTCCGGACAGACCCGGGATGCCCAGTACTTC	CANSSGQTRDAQYF
TRBV12-3/TRBV12-4	.	medium-sized	TRBJ2-3	TGTGCCAGCAGTGCCGGGGCGAGCACAGATACGCAGTATTTT	CASSAGASTDTQYF
TRBV20-1	TRBD1	once	TRBJ2-1	TGCAGTGCTGATGGGACAGCAAATGAGCTGTTCTTC	CSADGTANELFF
TRBV29-1	.	.	TRBJ1-1	TGCAGCGCTGTGAAGGGAGGACGTCGGAACACTGAAGCTTTCTTT	CSAVKGGRRNTEAFF
TRBV4-3	TRBD2	medium-sized	TRBJ2-1	TGCGCCAGCAGCCAAGATGCGGCTAGCGGGGTCTCCTACAATGAGCAGTTCTTC	CASSQDAASGVSYNEQFF
TRBV10-2	TRBD1	.	TRBJ2-7	TGCGCCGGCTGGAGGACAGGGCCTAAGACCTACGAGCAGTACTTC	CAGWRTGPKTYEQYF
TRBV12-3/TRBV12-4	TRBD1	.	TRBJ2-2	TGTGCCAGCAGCACGACAGGGATTGCCGAGGAGCTGTTTTTT	CASSTTGIAEELFF
TRBV20-1	TRBD1	.	TRBJ1-6	TGCAGTGCTAGGGAACAGGGGAATTCAGCCCTCCACTTT	CSAREQGNSALHF
TRBV11-2	TRBD1	.	TRBJ2-5	TGTGCCAGCAGCCGCGTCAGGGGGGAGACCCAGTACTTC	CASSRVRGETQYF
TRBV4-1	.	.	TRBJ2-7	TGCGCCAGCAGCCAATACGAGACAGGACAGACCTACGAGCAGTACTTC	CASSQYETGQTYEQYF
TRBV6-5	.	.	TRBJ2-6	TGTGCCAGCACTTACTCTGGGGCCAAGGTCCTGACTTTC	CASTYSGAKVLTF